The rows below give T cell receptor beta chains drawn from one sample of a study of shared clonotypes between healthy human individuals. Repertoires were generated with immunoSEQ multiplex PCR, while TCRdb's copy carries only in-frame clones and drops some. Of roughly 2.2 million clones in the sample, around 90% were seen once. Sequenced sample: naive CD4+ T cells from PBMCs. These receptors all stem from a man between 18 and 35 years old in good health. Some clones in this sample may be carry-over from other donors' samples. The CDR3 runs from the conserved cysteine through the conserved F or W. The D gene is left open where the match is weak. Clone size is shown for a subset of rows, as once, few, many or a class of expanded clone.

size,J,D,V,CDR3,DNA
.,TRBJ2-7,TRBD1,TRBV25-1,CASSRTGSYEQYF,TGTGCCAGCTCCCGGACAGGCTCCTACGAGCAGTACTTC
.,TRBJ2-1,TRBD2,TRBV5-1,CASSLGTSGSNEQFF,TGCGCCAGCAGCCTCGGGACTAGCGGGAGCAATGAGCAGTTCTTC
.,TRBJ2-7,TRBD1,TRBV7-9,CAVTGGNEQYF,TGTGCTGTAACAGGGGGCAACGAGCAGTACTTC
.,TRBJ2-1,TRBD2,TRBV9,CASSPIAGPVNEQFF,TGTGCCAGCAGCCCAATAGCGGGACCCGTCAATGAGCAGTTCTTC
.,TRBJ2-7,TRBD1,TRBV28,CASRTGRDEQYF,TGTGCCAGTCGGACAGGCCGCGACGAGCAGTACTTC
.,TRBJ2-7,.,TRBV6-8,CASSYPALVYEQYF,TGTGCCAGCAGTTACCCTGCACTGGTCTACGAGCAGTACTTC
.,TRBJ1-2,TRBD1,TRBV7-9,CASSEPGQGSNYGYTF,TGTGCCAGCAGCGAACCGGGACAGGGGTCTAACTATGGCTACACCTTC
.,TRBJ1-2,TRBD1,TRBV28,CASSPDRDYGYTF,TGTGCCAGCAGTCCGGACAGGGATTATGGCTACACCTTC
.,TRBJ2-1,.,TRBV7-8,CASRMNWGRGGEQFF,TGTGCCAGCAGGATGAATTGGGGGCGAGGGGGTGAGCAGTTCTTC
.,TRBJ2-3,.,TRBV18,CASSPSLPPDTQYF,TGTGCCAGCTCACCATCCCTCCCCCCAGATACGCAGTATTTT
.,TRBJ1-3,.,TRBV30,CAWSRADMWGNTIYF,TGTGCCTGGAGTAGGGCGGATATGTGGGGAAACACCATATATTTT
.,TRBJ1-3,TRBD1,TRBV29-1,CSVGTDSGNTIYF,TGCAGCGTCGGGACAGACTCTGGAAACACCATATATTTT
.,TRBJ2-7,TRBD1,TRBV2,CASSTQGFFYEQYF,TGTGCCAGCAGCACACAGGGGTTCTTCTACGAGCAGTACTTC
.,TRBJ2-7,.,TRBV7-6,CASSPLKGSTRYEQYF,TGTGCCAGCAGCCCGTTAAAGGGCTCGACACGCTACGAGCAGTACTTC
.,TRBJ1-2,.,TRBV10-1,CASGTDSYGYTF,TGCGCCAGCGGGACTGATAGCTATGGCTACACCTTC
once,TRBJ2-2,TRBD2,TRBV5-6,CASSFPGLAGVTGELFF,TGTGCCAGCAGCTTTCCGGGACTAGCGGGAGTCACCGGGGAGCTGTTTTTT
.,TRBJ1-5,.,TRBV30,CAWSTRAGNQPQHF,TGTGCCTGGAGTACACGGGCAGGGAATCAGCCCCAGCATTTT
.,TRBJ2-3,TRBD2,TRBV7-2,CASSLLTGGKTDTQYF,TGTGCCAGCAGCTTACTTACGGGAGGGAAGACAGATACGCAGTATTTT
.,TRBJ2-7,.,TRBV29-1,CSVEEGIYEQYF,TGCAGCGTTGAAGAGGGAATCTACGAGCAGTACTTC
few,TRBJ1-3,.,TRBV5-1,CASSPDSGNTIYF,TGCGCCAGCAGCCCCGACTCTGGAAACACCATATATTTT
.,TRBJ2-7,.,TRBV20-1,CSGAPNHEQYF,TGCAGTGGAGCCCCGAACCACGAGCAGTACTTC
.,TRBJ2-5,TRBD2,TRBV29-1,CSAPSGQPGLAGANQYF,TGCAGCGCCCCTTCTGGGCAACCGGGACTAGCGGGGGCAAATCAGTACTTC
.,TRBJ2-7,.,TRBV21-1,CASSKERDRAYEQYF,TGTGCCAGCAGCAAAGAACGGGACAGAGCCTACGAGCAGTACTTC
.,TRBJ2-1,.,TRBV5-6,CASSFPGGSYNEQFF,TGTGCCAGCAGCTTCCCGGGTGGCTCCTACAATGAGCAGTTCTTC
.,TRBJ2-1,.,TRBV29-1,CSVARLSRDAYNEQFF,TGCAGCGTTGCCCGCCTGTCCCGGGATGCTTACAATGAGCAGTTCTTC
once,TRBJ2-1,TRBD2,TRBV6-5,CASRASGRVGEQFF,TGTGCCAGCAGAGCTAGCGGGAGGGTGGGTGAGCAGTTCTTC
.,TRBJ1-1,.,TRBV4-3,CASSRGLDTEAFF,TGCGCCAGCAGCCGGGGCCTCGACACTGAAGCTTTCTTT
.,TRBJ2-1,.,TRBV5-1,CASSLEDNEQFF,TGCGCCAGCAGCTTAGAGGACAATGAGCAGTTCTTC